The next 22 T cell receptor beta chains were all read from a single sample in a study of T-cell reconstitution after alpha-beta-depleted transplantation in children. The library targeted TCRbeta and was prepared with unique molecular identifiers. TCRdb re-called the PCR reads through MiXCR, storing one row per CDR3 protein. The sample shows roughly 590,000 distinct CDR3 sequences, roughly 17% of them seen only once. The source was PBMCs from the stem cell graft donor, collected from the stem cell graft. These receptors were obtained from a human donor who donated a stem cell graft to a child with acute myeloid leukemia.

This sequence joins TRBV19 and TRBJ2-2, with no clear D. The V end was cut by 4 bases, the J end by 4 bases, with 16 bases between. The CDR3 is 16 amino acids. Germline CDR1 LNHDA, CDR2 SQIVND (reference sequence). The CDR3 is CASSTSFGLSTGELFF. CDR3 nucleotides: TGTGCCAGTAGTACATCCTTCGGGTTGTCCACCGGGGAGCTGTTTTTT.

This clonotype was seen at least ten times. This chain connects TRBV12-3 or TRBV12-4 to TRBJ2-5; D uncertain. This CDR3 region has 12 residues. V dropped 6 bases and J dropped 6 bases, with 11 bases sitting between them. The CDR3 DNA reads TGTGCCAGCAGCTTTTTCAGGAAGACCCAGTACTTC. Residues: CASSFFRKTQYF.

This clonotype was seen a handful of times. This chain joins TRBV28 and TRBJ2-1, with 13 bases identical to TRBD2. Germline loops: CDR1 MDHEN, CDR2 SYDVKM. J was trimmed by 10 bases and V by 5 bases; bases with no gene match: 11. The length of the CDR3 is 16 residues. In DNA form, the CDR3 reads TGTGCCAGCAGTCCCGCACTAGCGGGGGGGCCAAGGGAGCAGTTCTTC. This sequence encodes CASSPALAGGPREQFF.

The chain combines TRBV4-3 with TRBJ2-1; no clear D. Trimming pared 1 base from V and 0 bases from J, leaving 7 bases between. Per germline, CDR1 LGHNA and CDR2 YSLEER. The CDR3 contains 15 residues. The CDR3 loop reads CASSQVVSSYNEQFF. The CDR3 DNA is TGCGCCAGCAGCCAAGTCGTCAGCTCCTACAATGAGCAGTTCTTC.

This clonotype was counted many times. The V and J genes are TRBV5-1 and TRBJ1-1; 9 bases are shared with TRBD1. Losses at the gene ends were 7 bases for V and 4 bases for J; bases not matched to a gene: 11. CDR3 length: 15 amino acids. The germline CDR1 and CDR2 sequences are SGHRS and YFSETQ. The chain's CDR3 is CASRKKDRGSTEAFF. The CDR3 region has the DNA TGCGCCAGCCGTAAGAAAGACAGGGGGAGCACTGAAGCTTTCTTT.

The chain links TRBV27 to TRBJ2-5; 8 nucleotides match TRBD2. The V and J ends lost 5 bases and 3 bases, in that order; junction bases with no gene match: 5. This CDR3 is 14 amino acids long. The germline V gene encodes CDR1 MNHEY and CDR2 SMNVEV (reference sequence). The CDR3 protein is CASSDRGGEETQYF. The CDR3 DNA sequence: TGTGCCAGCAGTGATCGGGGGGGGGAAGAGACCCAGTACTTC.

The sample holds many counts of this clonotype. CDR3: CSVGGPGGNEQFF. CDR3 nucleotides: TGCAGCGTTGGCGGGCCAGGGGGCAATGAGCAGTTCTTC. The chain uses TRBV29-1 and TRBJ2-1, with 7 bases lining up with TRBD1. The CDR3 totals 13 residues. Germline CDR1 is SQVTM and CDR2 is ANQGSEA. V dropped 4 bases and J dropped 6; count of bases not matched to a gene: 6.

Ten or more counts support this clonotype. The V and J genes are TRBV6-2 or TRBV6-3 and TRBJ2-3; 7 positions agree with TRBD1. This CDR3 spans 13 amino acids. The V gene end was trimmed by 6 bases and the J gene end by 6 bases; junction bases not matched to a gene: 6. In germline, CDR1 is MNHEY, CDR2 SVGEGT. The CDR3 DNA is TGTGCCAGCAGCCGACAGGGCCCGGATACGCAGTATTTT. Amino acid sequence: CASSRQGPDTQYF.

The chain joins TRBV7-3 to TRBJ1-3; TRBD1 might be the D (6 bases). The CDR3 runs 17 residues. Between the trimmed V and J ends, which lost 1 base and 0 bases, there was a span of 13 bases. Per germline, CDR1 SGHTA and CDR2 FQGTGA. In DNA form, the CDR3 reads TGTGCCAGCAGCTTAAGATTCCGCAGGGGCTCTGGAAACACCATATATTTT. Translation gives CASSLRFRRGSGNTIYF.

Comments on this clonotype: A single base separates this from a much larger clone, so it may be a read error. The genes are TRBV6-1 and TRBJ1-5, with TRBD1 as a possible D gene (6 bases). The CDR3 contains 14 residues. The V end lost 6 bases, the J end lost 2 bases, and 11 bases lay between the germline ends. CDR1 is MNHNS, CDR2 SASEGT, per germline. The CDR3 nucleotides read TGTGCCAGCAGCGAACGGGGGCGCAATCAGCCCCAGCATTTT. This encodes CASSERGRNQPQHF.

This clonotype appeared many times. This rearrangement joins TRBV6-5 to TRBJ1-1, with D uncertain. The germline CDR1 and CDR2 sequences are MNHEY and SVGAGI. Trimming stripped 5 bases from V and 0 bases from J, with 10 bases between. This CDR3 comprises 14 residues. CDR3 sequence (DNA): TGTGCCAGCAGTCCCGGGGTTCTGAACACTGAAGCTTTCTTT. Protein sequence: CASSPGVLNTEAFF.

The sample holds many counts of this clonotype. The rearrangement links TRBV29-1 to TRBJ2-5; 7 bases align to TRBD2. With V trimmed by 5 bases and J by 5 bases, 8 bases remained unmatched. The germline V gene has CDR1 SQVTM and CDR2 ANQGSEA. The CDR3 runs 13 residues. CDR3 DNA sequence: TGCAGCGTTCGGGGCGGGCGGGGGGAGACCCAGTACTTC. Protein sequence: CSVRGGRGETQYF.

There are a few counts of this clonotype. The chain recombines TRBV11-3 with TRBJ2-7; D might be TRBD1 (5 bases). CDR1 and CDR2 (germline): SGHNT, YENEEA. The CDR3 has 11 residues. Trimming left V 5 bases short and J 8 bases short, with 10 bases between. As DNA, the CDR3 is TGTGCCAGCAGCCTTGGACAACAGCAGTACTTC. This gives the protein CASSLGQQQYF.

The chain employs TRBV27 and TRBJ1-3; no firm D call. Germline V gives CDR1 MNHEY, CDR2 SMNVEV (reference sequence). The V gene lost 8 bases and the J gene lost 2 bases, with 4 bases spanning the gap. This CDR3 spans 11 amino acids. In DNA form, the CDR3 reads TGTGCCAGCGCAACTGGAAACACCATATATTTT. Protein: CASATGNTIYF.

V gene TRBV20-1 combines with J gene TRBJ2-1, with D perhaps matching TRBD1 (6 bases). From germline, CDR1 is DFQATT and CDR2 SNEGSKA (reference sequence). V lost 0 bases to trimming and J lost 4 bases, with 13 bases between them. The CDR3 runs to 15 residues. The CDR3, as DNA: TGCAGTGCTAGAGATCCCGTAGGGGGATACAATGAGCAGTTCTTC. Encoded protein: CSARDPVGGYNEQFF.

This clonotype was observed a few times. This rearrangement joins TRBV20-1 to TRBJ2-2; D is undetermined. V dropped 3 bases and J dropped 2 bases, with 10 bases sitting between them. Looked up from germline, CDR1 is DFQATT and CDR2 is SNEGSKA (reference sequence). This CDR3 region has 14 residues. In nucleotides, the CDR3 is TGCAGTGCTAGTAGGGCAGCTAACACCGGGGAGCTGTTTTTT. As protein: CSASRAANTGELFF.

V gene TRBV9 combines with J gene TRBJ2-2; unclear D gene. The CDR3 is made up of 15 amino acids. Germline loops: CDR1 SGDLS, CDR2 YYNGEE. V dropped 4 bases and J dropped 0 bases, with 10 bases sitting between them. CDR3 sequence reads: CASSTRQTNTGELFF. The CDR3, as DNA: TGTGCCAGCAGCACCCGGCAGACGAACACCGGGGAGCTGTTTTTT.

This clonotype was seen repeatedly, ten times or more. The chain recombines TRBV12-3 or TRBV12-4 with TRBJ1-5; D gene uncertain. The CDR3 is 13 residues long. Trimming left V 5 bases short and J 7 bases short, with 12 bases between. The CDR3 nucleotides are TGTGCCAGCAGTCGGGCCCTAGGGCAGCCCCAGCATTTT. Encoded protein: CASSRALGQPQHF.

In this sample, this clonotype turned up a few times. The gene calls are TRBV7-9 and TRBJ1-5, with 7 bases aligning to TRBD1. Per the germline V gene, CDR1 is SEHNR and CDR2 is FQNEAQ (reference sequence). V lost 4 bases to trimming and J lost 0 bases; unmatched junction nucleotides: 6. This CDR3 is 16 amino acids long. For the CDR3, the DNA is TGTGCCAGCAGCTCCGACAGGGAATATAGCAATCAGCCCCAGCATTTT. Protein: CASSSDREYSNQPQHF.

This clonotype was observed a handful of times. This chain connects TRBV4-3 to TRBJ2-7; D not resolved. Trimming pared 1 base from V and 1 base from J, leaving 8 bases between. This CDR3 comprises 14 residues. Germline CDR1 reads LGHNA; CDR2 reads YSLEER. The CDR3 spells CASSQGSRSYEQYF. CDR3 in DNA: TGCGCCAGCAGCCAAGGGTCCCGATCCTACGAGCAGTACTTC.

The chain combines TRBV20-1 with TRBJ2-7; D is unresolved. The V and J ends lost 5 bases and 1 base respectively, with 21 bases between them. The germline V gene encodes CDR1 DFQATT and CDR2 SNEGSKA (reference sequence). This CDR3 has 16 amino acids. In DNA form, the CDR3 reads TGCAGTGCTCCCACCTATGCGGCTAGTGGTTCCTACGAGCAGTACTTC. Translated, it gives CSAPTYAASGSYEQYF.

This clonotype was counted many times. The rearrangement links TRBV20-1 to TRBJ1-2; the D gene is possibly TRBD1 (5 bases). The V and J ends lost 5 bases and 4 bases respectively, with 20 bases between them. The CDR3 contains 15 residues. CDR1 and CDR2 from the germline V gene are DFQATT and SNEGSKA (reference sequence). CDR3 DNA sequence: TGCAGTGCTCACTCGTGGGAGGGGTGGTTCTATGGCTACACCTTC. Protein product: CSAHSWEGWFYGYTF.